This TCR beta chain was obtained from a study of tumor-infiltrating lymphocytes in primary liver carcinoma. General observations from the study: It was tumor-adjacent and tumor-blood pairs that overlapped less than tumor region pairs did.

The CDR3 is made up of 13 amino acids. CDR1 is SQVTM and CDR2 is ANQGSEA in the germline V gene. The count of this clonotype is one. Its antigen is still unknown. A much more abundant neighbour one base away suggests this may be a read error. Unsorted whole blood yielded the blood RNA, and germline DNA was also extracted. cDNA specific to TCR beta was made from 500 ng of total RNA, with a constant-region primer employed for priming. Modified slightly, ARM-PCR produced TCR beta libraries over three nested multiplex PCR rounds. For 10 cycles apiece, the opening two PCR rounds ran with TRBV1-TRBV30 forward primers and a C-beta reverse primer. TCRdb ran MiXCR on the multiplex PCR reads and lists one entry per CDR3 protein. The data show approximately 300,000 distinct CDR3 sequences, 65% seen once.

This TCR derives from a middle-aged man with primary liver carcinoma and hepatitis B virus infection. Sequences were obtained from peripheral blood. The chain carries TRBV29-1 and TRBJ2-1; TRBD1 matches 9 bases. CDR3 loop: CSVKGTGYNEQLF. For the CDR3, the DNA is TGCAGCGTGAAAGGGACAGGGTACAATGAGCAGTTATTC.